These 26 T cell receptor beta chains came from one sample sequenced in a study of blood T cell repertoires in COVID-19. Profiled with immunoSEQ multiplex PCR; TCRdb holds only in-frame clones, not every one. The profile shows 150,000 to 200,000 clones, less than 80% of them singletons. The sample taken for sequencing was peripheral blood. The receptor set was obtained from a man aged 45 to 65 who had recovered from COVID-19.

The rearrangement uses TRBV10-3 and TRBJ1-2; 10 positions match TRBD1. J gave up 0 bases and V 6 bases, and 4 bases lay outside the gene matches. Looked up from germline, CDR1 is ENHRY and CDR2 is SYGVKD. CDR3 length: 15 residues. DNA of the CDR3: TGTGCCATCAGGGGGGACAGGGGAGCTAACTATGGCTACACCTTC. Its protein product is CAIRGDRGANYGYTF.

This clone came up a few times. This chain links TRBV19 with TRBJ2-5; no clear D. The V and J ends lost 1 base and 2 bases respectively, with 11 bases between them. The CDR3 covers 15 residues. Germline CDR1 reads LNHDA; CDR2 reads SQIVND (reference sequence). The CDR3 bases are TGTGCCAGTAGTATAGGAGGAAGTCTACAAGAGACCCAGTACTTC. This sequence encodes CASSIGGSLQETQYF.

The chain has TRBV6-5 and TRBJ2-1, with 11 bases fitting TRBD2. The germline V gene has CDR1 MNHEY and CDR2 SVGAGI. CDR3 length equals 15 residues. J was trimmed by 9 bases and V by 11 bases; bases with no gene match: 15. The CDR3 is CAGRSGRASEGEQFF. The CDR3 region has the DNA TGTGCCGGCCGTAGCGGGAGGGCCTCGGAAGGTGAGCAGTTCTTC.

The genes are TRBV7-9 and TRBJ2-4, with TRBD1 as a possible D gene (6 bases). Germline CDR1 is SEHNR and CDR2 is FQNEAQ (reference sequence). V was pared by 4 bases and J by 7 bases, with 17 bases between. There are 15 residues in the CDR3. The chain's CDR3 is CASSSNRVGLNIQYF. The CDR3 DNA is TGTGCCAGCAGCTCGAACAGGGTGGGGCTGAACATTCAGTACTTC.

The CDR3 DNA reads as TGCGCCAGCAGTCTATCACAGGGCTCCGGAAACACCATATATTTT. Amino acid sequence: CASSLSQGSGNTIYF. The chain is built from TRBV4-1 and TRBJ1-3, with D possibly being TRBD1 (6 bases). V was cut by 6 bases and J by 4 bases, with 16 bases left in between. Germline V lookup: CDR1 MGHRA, CDR2 YSYEKL. This CDR3 has 15 residues.

This clone was seen once. The chain recombines TRBV20-1 with TRBJ2-3; perhaps TRBD2 as D (7 bases). CDR1 DFQATT and CDR2 SNEGSKA come from the germline V gene (reference sequence). CDR3 length: 16 amino acids. Trimming left V 3 bases short and J 5 bases short, with 21 bases between. CDR3 loop: CSASLSGAGVGDTQYF. CDR3 DNA sequence: TGCAGTGCTAGTCTTTCGGGGGCGGGAGTGGGAGATACGCAGTATTTT.

V is TRBV29-1 and J is TRBJ2-1; D remains unclear. The CDR3 length is 12 residues. Germline assignment: CDR1 SQVTM and CDR2 ANQGSEA. V gave up 7 bases and J gave up 4 bases, with 11 bases separating them. The CDR3 loop is CSGDTVYNEQFF. The DNA of the CDR3 is TGCAGCGGCGACACCGTATACAATGAGCAGTTCTTC.

This clone was seen at least ten times. This chain connects TRBV14 to TRBJ1-1; unclear D gene. V was cut by 4 bases and J by 2 bases, with 11 bases left in between. Per the germline V gene, CDR1 is SGHDN and CDR2 is FVKESK. The CDR3 runs 14 residues. The CDR3 reads CASSLGVENTEAFF. In DNA form, the CDR3 reads TGTGCCAGCAGCCTCGGAGTGGAAAACACTGAAGCTTTCTTT. The full variable domain, rest sourced from reference TRBV14 and TRBJ1-1, is EAGVTQFPSHSVIEKGQTVTLRCDPISGHDNLYWYRRVMGKEIKFLLHFVKESKQDESGMPNNRFLAERTGGTYSTLKVQPAELEDSGVYFCASSLGVENTEAFFGQGTRLTVV.

The V gene is TRBV7-3, the J gene TRBJ2-6, with D uncertain. The ends were cut back, 5 bases at V and 0 bases at J, with 20 bases in the middle. Germline CDR1 and CDR2: SGHTA and FQGTGA. The CDR3 runs 19 residues. DNA of the CDR3: TGTGCCAGCAGCGGCGTCCCCCAGACTCGTACCTCTGGGGCCAACGTCCTGACTTTC. It is translated as CASSGVPQTRTSGANVLTF.

This chain connects TRBV4-3 to TRBJ2-5; 9 positions agree with TRBD2. CDR3 length: 17 residues. Germline CDR1 and CDR2: LGHNA and YSLEER. Losses at the gene ends were 4 bases for V and 1 base for J; bases not matched to a gene: 10. In DNA, the CDR3 is TGCGCCAGCAGCCTCGCAGTGGTAGCGGGAGTCCAAGAGACCCAGTACTTC. Its protein is CASSLAVVAGVQETQYF.

This clone was seen a few times. The rearrangement uses TRBV7-9 and TRBJ1-4; 7 nucleotides align to TRBD1. This CDR3 is built from 15 residues. The J segment lost 8 bases and the V segment lost 6 bases, leaving 12 bases of the junction unmatched. Looked up from germline, CDR1 is SEHNR and CDR2 is FQNEAQ (reference sequence). As DNA, the CDR3 is TGTGCCAGCAGTTCCGGGCAGGGGGTAGGGGAAAAACTGTTTTTT. It codes for CASSSGQGVGEKLFF.

The chain employs TRBV6-1 and TRBJ2-3; 11 bases line up with TRBD1. J was trimmed by 9 bases and V by 2 bases; bases with no gene match: 4. The CDR3 is made up of 14 amino acids. Germline V gene data show CDR1 as MNHNS and CDR2 as SASEGT. CDR3 residues: CASSERWDRGTQYF. The DNA of the CDR3 is TGTGCCAGCAGTGAAAGGTGGGACAGGGGGACGCAGTATTTT.

This clone turned up a few times. The V gene is TRBV7-9, the J gene TRBJ2-2; TRBD2 is a possible D gene (5 bases). The CDR3 runs 14 residues. The V and J ends lost 6 bases and 5 bases respectively, with 13 bases between them. The germline V gene has CDR1 SEHNR and CDR2 FQNEAQ (reference sequence). CDR3 protein: CASSPGIYTGELFF. The CDR3 nucleotides read TGTGCCAGCAGTCCCGGGATATATACCGGGGAGCTGTTTTTT.

This clone was seen a single time. The chain joins TRBV5-5 to TRBJ2-7, with TRBD2 identical over 7 bases. The CDR3 is 18 amino acids. V was pared by 4 bases and J by 0 bases, with 16 bases of the junction left unmatched. Germline V lookup: CDR1 SGHKS, CDR2 YYEKEE (reference sequence). CDR3 nucleotide sequence: TGTGCCAGCAGCCCGGGCGGGGGTTTCCTACTTTCCTCCTACGAGCAGTACTTC. Translated: CASSPGGGFLLSSYEQYF.

The gene calls are TRBV7-2 and TRBJ1-3; 8 nucleotides align to TRBD1. In germline, CDR1 is SGHTA, CDR2 FQGNSA. Trimming at V came to 3 bases and at J to 0 bases, leaving 1 base not matched to a gene. The CDR3 is 15 amino acids. The CDR3 DNA reads TGTGCCAGCAGCTTTGGGACAGGCTCTGGAAACACCATATATTTT. Its protein is CASSFGTGSGNTIYF.

V is TRBV7-8 and J is TRBJ2-2; 12 bases match TRBD2. This CDR3 region has 17 residues. CDR1 SGHVS and CDR2 FQNEAQ come from the germline V gene. V was pared by 3 bases and J by 6 bases, with 8 bases of the junction left unmatched. The CDR3 reads CASSLVRLAGVAGELFF. The CDR3 nucleotides are TGTGCCAGCAGCTTGGTCAGACTAGCGGGAGTTGCCGGGGAGCTGTTTTTT.

The chain is built from TRBV27 and TRBJ2-1, with 14 bases matching TRBD2. The junction had 11 bases not matched to a gene; V was cut back by 0 bases and J by 7 bases. The CDR3 is made up of 19 amino acids. The germline CDR1 and CDR2 sequences are MNHEY and SMNVEV (reference sequence). CDR3 sequence: CASSLSTSGRAWAGNEQFF. As DNA, the CDR3 is TGTGCCAGCAGTTTATCGACTAGCGGGAGGGCCTGGGCGGGAAATGAGCAGTTCTTC.

V gene TRBV6-6 combines with J gene TRBJ1-4; no clear D. CDR1 is MNHNY and CDR2 is SVGAGI in the germline V gene (reference sequence). Trimming took 8 bases from V and 6 from J, leaving 10 bases between them. This CDR3 is 12 amino acids long. The CDR3 DNA reads TGTGCCAGCTCGGAGCGTTATGAAAAACTGTTTTTT. Translating gives CASSERYEKLFF.

Only a few counts were recorded for this clone. The J gene is TRBJ2-7, the V gene TRBV5-4; 10 bases agree with TRBD1. There are 16 residues in the CDR3. Germline lookup yields CDR1 SGHNT and CDR2 YYREEE (reference sequence). V lost 0 bases, J lost 2 bases, and 5 bases stayed unmatched. CDR3 DNA: TGTGCCAGCAGCTTGGGAACCGGGACAGGGGCCTACGAGCAGTACTTC. Translation gives CASSLGTGTGAYEQYF. Looking up the rest from reference TRBV5-4 and TRBJ2-7 gives the full variable domain: ETGVTQSPTHLIKTRGQQVTLRCSSQSGHNTVSWYQQALGQGPQFIFQYYREEENGRGNFPPRFSGLQFPNYSSELNVNALELDDSALYLCASSLGTGTGAYEQYFGPGTRLTVT.

This clone occurred a few times. The rearrangement uses TRBV12-5 and TRBJ1-3; D perhaps matches TRBD1 (6 bases). The V end lost 2 bases, the J end lost 0 bases, and 11 bases lay between the germline ends. Looked up from germline, CDR1 is LGHNT and CDR2 is FRNRAP. CDR3 size: 16 residues. CDR3 residues: CASGLRGHLSGNTIYF. DNA of the CDR3: TGTGCTAGTGGTTTGAGGGGACACCTCTCTGGAAACACCATATATTTT.

The chain couples TRBV7-8 to TRBJ2-3; 7 nucleotides line up with TRBD2. V shed 5 bases, J shed 5 bases, and the junction held 13 bases outside the gene matches. Germline V lookup: CDR1 SGHVS, CDR2 FQNEAQ. The CDR3 extends over 16 amino acids. The CDR3 sequence is CASSPPGGRVKDTQYF. The DNA for the CDR3 is TGTGCCAGCAGCCCCCCAGGCGGGAGAGTGAAAGATACGCAGTATTTT.

The gene calls are TRBV10-1 and TRBJ2-1; D is unclear. Trimming pared 2 bases from V and 0 bases from J, leaving 11 bases between. Germline V CDR1 and CDR2: WNHNN, SYGVQD (reference sequence). The CDR3 covers 16 residues. The CDR3 spells CASSEISYSSYNEQFF. DNA for the CDR3: TGCGCCAGCAGTGAGATTTCGTATAGCTCCTACAATGAGCAGTTCTTC.

The chain joins TRBV6-5 to TRBJ1-4; possibly TRBD1 for D (6 bases). With 5 bases removed from V and 7 bases from J, the gap between germline ends came to 17 bases. The CDR3 contains 15 residues. The germline V gene encodes CDR1 MNHEY and CDR2 SVGAGI. In DNA, the CDR3 is TGTGCCAGCAGTATTACAGGGCCCAAAGGTGAAAAACTGTTTTTT. This sequence encodes CASSITGPKGEKLFF.

V is TRBV27 and J is TRBJ1-1; D is perhaps TRBD1 (6 bases). V was cut by 3 bases and J by 11 bases, with 19 bases left in between. This CDR3 is built from 14 residues. CDR1 and CDR2 from the germline V gene are MNHEY and SMNVEV (reference sequence). The CDR3 spells CASSFRDNLVSAFF. The CDR3 DNA is TGTGCCAGCAGTTTTAGGGACAACCTCGTTTCGGCTTTCTTT.

This clone was picked up many times. V is TRBV19 and J is TRBJ1-1; 12 nucleotides match TRBD1. CDR1 is LNHDA, CDR2 SQIVND, per germline (reference sequence). CDR3 length: 15 amino acids. With 6 bases clipped from V and 4 bases from J, the junction kept 6 bases outside the gene matches. DNA of the CDR3: TGTGCCAGTAGGGTTGGGACAGGGGGCTTCACTGAAGCTTTCTTT. The encoded protein is CASRVGTGGFTEAFF.

CDR3 nucleotide sequence: TGTGCCAGCGGGGACAGGGGGCATGAAAAACTGTTTTTT. This sequence encodes CASGDRGHEKLFF. The chain is built from TRBV2 and TRBJ1-4; 12 nucleotides line up with TRBD1. After removal of 8 bases from V and 6 bases from J, the junction contained 1 base not matched to a gene. The CDR3 extends over 13 amino acids. Germline V gives CDR1 SNHLY, CDR2 FYNNEI. Complete variable domain (other parts from reference TRBV2 and TRBJ1-4): EPEVTQTPSHQVTQMGQEVILRCVPISNHLYFYWYRQILGQKVEFLVSFYNNEISEKSEIFDDQFSVERPDGSNFTLKIRSTKLEDSAMYFCASGDRGHEKLFFGSGTQLSVL.